The TCR beta chain described here comes from a study of T-cell reconstitution after alpha-beta-depleted transplantation in children. Regarding the study as a whole: Diversity of TCRbeta at day 60 was high in some patients, arising from surviving recipient T cells and thymic progenitors.

Regarding this clonotype: What it binds is not known.

For TCRbeta, the library was prepared with unique molecular identifiers. TCRdb redid the calling of the PCR reads with MiXCR, one entry per CDR3 protein. The table shows approximately 200,000 distinct CDR3 sequences, with roughly 6.3% occurring only once. Germline V gene data show CDR1 as LGHNA and CDR2 as YSLEER. CDR3 length equals 13 residues. The V gene lost 0 bases and the J gene lost 5 bases, with 7 bases spanning the gap. J is TRBJ2-5 and V is TRBV4-3; the D is unclear. This clonotype was obtained from a girl under three years old with combined immunodeficiency, due to receive a stem cell transplant. Sequenced material: PBMCs, taken before TCRalphabeta/CD19-depleted stem cell transplant. The CDR3 loop is CASSQDRWETQYF. The CDR3 DNA reads as TGCGCCAGCAGCCAAGATCGCTGGGAGACCCAGTACTTC.